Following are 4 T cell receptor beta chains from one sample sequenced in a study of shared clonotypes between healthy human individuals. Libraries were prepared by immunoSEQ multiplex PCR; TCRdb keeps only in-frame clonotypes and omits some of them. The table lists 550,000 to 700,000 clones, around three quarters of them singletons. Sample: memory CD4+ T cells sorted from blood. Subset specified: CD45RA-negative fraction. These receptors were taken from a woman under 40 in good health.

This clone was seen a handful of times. For the CDR3, the DNA is TGTGCCTGGGGCCTTGACTATTTCCGCACAGATACGCAGTATTTT. It specifies CAWGLDYFRTDTQYF. This chain links TRBV30 with TRBJ2-3, with a possible D match to TRBD2 (5 bases). Trimming took off 5 bases at V and 1 base at J, with 16 bases between the two ends. The CDR3 contains 15 residues. The germline CDR1 and CDR2 sequences are GTSNPN and SVGIG (reference sequence).

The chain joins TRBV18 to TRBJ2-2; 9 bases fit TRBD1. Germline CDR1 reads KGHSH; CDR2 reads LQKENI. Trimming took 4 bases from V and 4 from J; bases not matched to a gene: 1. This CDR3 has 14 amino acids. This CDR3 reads CASSRTGATGELFF. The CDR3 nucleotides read TGTGCCAGCTCACGGACAGGGGCCACCGGGGAGCTGTTTTTT.

The DNA for the CDR3 is TGTGCCAGCAGTTGGTCGCAACGGAGGGAAAAACTGTTTTTT. Amino acids: CASSWSQRREKLFF. The chain combines TRBV28 with TRBJ1-4; no reliable D call. Germline assignment: CDR1 MDHEN and CDR2 SYDVKM. Between the trimmed V and J ends, which lost 4 bases and 8 bases, there was a span of 14 bases. The CDR3 runs to 14 residues.

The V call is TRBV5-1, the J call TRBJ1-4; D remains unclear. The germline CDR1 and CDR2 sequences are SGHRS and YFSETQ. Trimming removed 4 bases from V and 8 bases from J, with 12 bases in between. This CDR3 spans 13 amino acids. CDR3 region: CASSPPTGEKLFF. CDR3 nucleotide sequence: TGCGCCAGCAGCCCCCCGACTGGGGAAAAACTGTTTTTT.